Following are 10 T cell receptor beta chains from one sample sequenced in a study of cytomegalovirus exposure and HLA in healthy donors. In the PCR, 60 Vbeta and 13 Jbeta primers were used. The protocol was immunoSEQ multiplex PCR, while the TCRdb copy is restricted to in-frame clones and leaves out a portion. The sample lists 90,000 to 130,000 clones; approximately 70% were seen once. Sequencing was performed on PBMCs. Receptors originate from a man aged 30 to 39 in good health and CMV-seropositive.

The chain recombines TRBV7-9 with TRBJ1-2, with D uncertain. Germline V lookup: CDR1 SEHNR, CDR2 FQNEAQ (reference sequence). Trimming removed 1 base from V and 4 bases from J, with 10 bases in between. This CDR3 has 14 residues. CDR3 nucleotide sequence: TGTGCCAGCAGCTTAGAGACACAAAGCTATGGCTACACCTTC. Translating it yields CASSLETQSYGYTF. Full variable domain (missing parts from reference TRBV7-9 and TRBJ1-2): DTGVSQNPRHKITKRGQNVTFRCDPISEHNRLYWYRQTLGQGPEFLTYFQNEAQLEKSRLLSDRFSAERPKGSFSTLEIQRTEQGDSAMYLCASSLETQSYGYTFGSGTRLTVV.

This chain links TRBV30 with TRBJ2-3; TRBD1 matches 8 bases. V shed 3 bases and J 2 bases; nucleotides not matched to a gene: 4. The length of the CDR3 is 14 residues. Germline CDR1 and CDR2: GTSNPN and SVGIG (reference sequence). The CDR3 here is CAWSQGAFTDTQYF. The CDR3 DNA is TGTGCCTGGAGCCAGGGGGCTTTCACAGATACGCAGTATTTT.

This clone showed up just a few times. This chain connects TRBV5-4 to TRBJ1-2; D gene uncertain. Germline assignment: CDR1 SGHNT and CDR2 YYREEE (reference sequence). This CDR3 contains 14 residues. CDR3 sequence reads: CAYITRPPNYGYTF. The DNA of the CDR3 is TGTGCTTATATCACACGCCCCCCTAACTATGGCTACACCTTC.

The chain has TRBV5-1 and TRBJ2-5; no clear D gene. This CDR3 is built from 13 residues. Germline values: CDR1 SGHRS, CDR2 YFSETQ. V shed 0 bases and J shed 1 base, with 4 bases lying between them. This chain's CDR3 is CASSLDTQETQYF. The CDR3 DNA follows: TGCGCCAGCAGCTTGGACACCCAAGAGACCCAGTACTTC.

The chain carries TRBV29-1 and TRBJ2-1, with 9 nucleotides matching TRBD2. The ends lost 8 bases at V and 8 bases at J; junction bases unmatched: 19. Germline V gene lookup returns CDR1 SQVTM and CDR2 ANQGSEA. CDR3 size: 16 residues. As DNA, the CDR3 is TGCAGCCATCTAGGGGTTCCAGGCGGGAGGGTTGATGAGCAGTTCTTC. It specifies CSHLGVPGGRVDEQFF.

The chain has TRBV21-1 and TRBJ2-7; TRBD1, the table's D call, was not compared with the DNA. TRBV21-1 is annotated as a pseudogene. There are 15 residues in the CDR3. The CDR3 region has the DNA TGTGCCAGCAGCAAAGAAAGACACTCATCTTACGAGCAGTACGTC. This gives the protein CASSKERHSSYEQYV.

Concerning this clone: At one of its ends the junction is not consistent with the germline gene, which may arise from a read error. The rearrangement links TRBV7-7 to TRBJ2-3; D possibly corresponds to TRBD2 (5 bases). This CDR3 is built from 15 residues. Germline loops: CDR1 SSHAT, CDR2 FNYEAQ (reference sequence). In DNA, the CDR3 is TGTGCTAGCAGCTTAGATTTGAGGGCCACAGATACGCAGTATTTT. It yields the protein CASSLDLRATDTQYF.

There are a few counts of this clone. The chain recombines TRBV5-1 with TRBJ2-5, with 9 bases aligning to TRBD1. This CDR3 comprises 14 residues. Germline V CDR1 and CDR2: SGHRS, YFSETQ. J was trimmed by 3 bases and V by 2 bases; bases with no gene match: 2. DNA for the CDR3: TGCGCCAGCAGCTTTGACAGGGGGGAAGAGACCCAGTACTTC. It is translated as CASSFDRGEETQYF.

The chain joins TRBV10-3 to TRBJ2-3; 10 bases map to TRBD2. CDR1 ENHRY and CDR2 SYGVKD come from the germline V gene. There are 15 residues in the CDR3. Trimming took 3 bases from V and 1 from J; bases not matched to a gene: 1. In nucleotides, the CDR3 is TGTGCCATCAGTGAAACTAGCGGGGGCACAGATACGCAGTATTTT. This sequence encodes CAISETSGGTDTQYF.

The chain employs TRBV6-1 and TRBJ2-7, with 9 bases lining up with TRBD1. Losses at the gene ends were 2 bases for V and 3 bases for J; bases not matched to a gene: 29. The germline V gene has CDR1 MNHNS and CDR2 SASEGT. The CDR3 has 23 amino acids. The CDR3 coding sequence is TGTGCCAGCAGTGAATTTATAGGGGGTGCGGGACAGGGTCCGTTCCAGCTTCTCTACGAGCAGTACGTC. Residues: CASSEFIGGAGQGPFQLLYEQYV.